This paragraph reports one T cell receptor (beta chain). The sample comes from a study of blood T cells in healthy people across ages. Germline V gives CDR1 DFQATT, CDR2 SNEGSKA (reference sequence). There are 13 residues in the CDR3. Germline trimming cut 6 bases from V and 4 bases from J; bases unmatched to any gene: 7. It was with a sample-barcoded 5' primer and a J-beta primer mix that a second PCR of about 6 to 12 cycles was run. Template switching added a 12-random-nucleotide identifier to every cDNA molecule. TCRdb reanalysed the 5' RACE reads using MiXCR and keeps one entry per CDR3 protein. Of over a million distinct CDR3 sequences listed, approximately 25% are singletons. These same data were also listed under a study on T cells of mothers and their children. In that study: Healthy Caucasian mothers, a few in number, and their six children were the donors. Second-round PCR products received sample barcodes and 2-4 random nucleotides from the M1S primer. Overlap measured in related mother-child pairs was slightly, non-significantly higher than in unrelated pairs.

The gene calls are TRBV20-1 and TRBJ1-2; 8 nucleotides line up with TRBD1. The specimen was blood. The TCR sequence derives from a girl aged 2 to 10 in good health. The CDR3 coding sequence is TGCAGTGCCTCCGGGACAGGCATCTATGGCTACACCTTC. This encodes CSASGTGIYGYTF.